Listed below are T cell receptor beta chains from one sample, sequenced in a study of blood T cell repertoires in COVID-19. Some clones are missing from TCRdb's copy, which holds only in-frame ones; the method was immunoSEQ multiplex PCR. The top ten hold approximately 1.5% of the sample, which has tens of thousands of clones, roughly 90% seen once. Sequenced material: peripheral blood. The receptors derive from a man aged 60 to 69 with acute or convalescent COVID-19. Each CDR3 is given without its conserved first and last residue. D genes are given only for firm matches.

V	J	D	CDR3
TRBV24-1	TRBJ1-2	.	ATSDTAANYGYT
TRBV9	TRBJ1-1	.	ASSVAGGYTEAF
TRBV7-8	TRBJ1-5	TRBD1	ASSLNDGTGNQPQH
TRBV12-3/TRBV12-4	TRBJ1-1	.	ASSFDSYTEAF
TRBV3-1/TRBV3-2	TRBJ2-2	.	ASSRGLGGTGTGELF
TRBV2	TRBJ1-5	.	ASPHRNRLSNINQPQH
TRBV2	TRBJ1-6	TRBD1	ASRGGTEGSLGNSPLH
TRBV30	TRBJ2-3	.	AWSVKRGTQY
TRBV30	TRBJ1-2	.	AWSVQGASYGYT
TRBV30	TRBJ1-2	TRBD1	AWRRPGQVYGYT
TRBV5-1	TRBJ2-5	TRBD2	ASSLDASGGTQETQY
TRBV6-5	TRBJ1-2	.	ASSYSGAANYGYT
TRBV10-3	TRBJ2-7	.	AISDLFRGSTSGQY
TRBV5-1	TRBJ1-3	.	ASSREASGNTIY
TRBV19	TRBJ2-3	TRBD2	ASSTGTSNRY